The 4 T cell receptor beta chains below come from one sample, sequenced in a study of vaccination and CD4 T cells after COVID-19. Which antigens these TCRs recognize remains unknown. Specified treatment: approximately 9-day PBMC culture with coronavirus spike peptide pools or control peptides (ViraFEST assay). CD4+ T cells that had been cultured provided DNA sequenced with the Oncomine TCR Beta short-read assay. Using its own MiXCR run on the PCR reads, TCRdb lists one record per CDR3 protein. The sample has some 10,000 distinct CDR3 sequences, roughly a fifth seen once. Sequencing was performed on CD4+ T cells from blood, cultured in vitro, taken after SARS-CoV-2 vaccination. These receptor sequences come from a human donor who had recovered from COVID-19.

This clonotype is medium-sized in the sample. The chain has TRBV20-1 and TRBJ2-2; D is unclear. The ends were cut back, 3 bases at V and 5 bases at J, with 16 bases in the middle. Per the germline V gene, CDR1 is DFQATT and CDR2 is SNEGSKA (reference sequence). The length of the CDR3 is 15 residues. The CDR3 spells CSARRRLLGTGELFF. The CDR3 nucleotides are TGCAGTGCTAGGCGTCGCCTTTTGGGGACCGGGGAGCTGTTTTTT.

This sequence joins TRBV19 and TRBJ2-1; 8 positions match TRBD2. From germline, CDR1 is LNHDA and CDR2 SQIVND (reference sequence). With V trimmed by 3 bases and J by 3 bases, 4 bases remained unmatched. The CDR3 runs to 15 residues. In nucleotides, the CDR3 is TGTGCCAGTAGTATGGTCCGGGAGGGCTACAATGAGCAGTTCTTC. Translating gives CASSMVREGYNEQFF.

This clonotype was recorded only once. The J gene is TRBJ2-7, the V gene TRBV20-1; perhaps TRBD1 as D (5 bases). This CDR3 spans 12 amino acids. Germline assignment: CDR1 DFQATT and CDR2 SNEGSKA (reference sequence). V lost 7 bases and J lost 5, with 15 bases in between. CDR3 coding DNA: TGCAGTGGAGTCGAACAGGCCCACGAGCAGTACTTC. Translated, it gives CSGVEQAHEQYF.

The chain is built from TRBV28 and TRBJ2-3; 10 bases fit TRBD2. Germline V lookup: CDR1 MDHEN, CDR2 SYDVKM. CDR3 length equals 16 residues. V lost 5 bases to trimming and J lost 1 base; unmatched junction nucleotides: 6. In nucleotides, the CDR3 is TGTGCCAGCAGTCCGAGCGGGAGGGCCGGCACAGATACGCAGTATTTT. Translated, it gives CASSPSGRAGTDTQYF.